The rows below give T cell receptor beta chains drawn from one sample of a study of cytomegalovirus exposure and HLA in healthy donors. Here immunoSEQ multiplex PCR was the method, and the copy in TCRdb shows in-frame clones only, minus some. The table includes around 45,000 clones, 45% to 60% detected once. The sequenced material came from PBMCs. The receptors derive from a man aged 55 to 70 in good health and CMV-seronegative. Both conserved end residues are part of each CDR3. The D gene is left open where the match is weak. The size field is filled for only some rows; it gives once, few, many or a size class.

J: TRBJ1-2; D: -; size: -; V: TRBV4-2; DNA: TGTGCCAGCAGCCAAGATGGAAGGAGCTATGGCTACACCTTC; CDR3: CASSQDGRSYGYTF
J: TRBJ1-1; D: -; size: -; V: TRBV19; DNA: TGTGCCAGCAAGCAGCGGGGGTACACTGAAGCTTTCTTT; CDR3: CASKQRGYTEAFF
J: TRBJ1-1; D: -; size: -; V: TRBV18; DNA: TGTGCCAGCTCACCTAAAACAGGGCTTAACACTGAAGCTTTCTTT; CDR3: CASSPKTGLNTEAFF
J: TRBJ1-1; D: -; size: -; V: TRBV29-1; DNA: TGCAGCGTCTCAGCAGGGCACACTGAAGCTTTCTTT; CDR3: CSVSAGHTEAFF
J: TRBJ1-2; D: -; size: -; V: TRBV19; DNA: TGTGCCAGTAGTCCCCGGTTTGGACAGAAGGGTCAAATCAACTATGGCTACACCTTC; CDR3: CASSPRFGQKGQINYGYTF
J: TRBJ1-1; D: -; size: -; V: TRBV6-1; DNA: TGTGCCAGCAGTGACGCAGGGGTAGGGACTGAAGCTTTCTTT; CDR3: CASSDAGVGTEAFF
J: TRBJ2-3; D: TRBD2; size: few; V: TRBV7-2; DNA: TGTGCCAGCAGCTTAAAACTAGCGGGAGTAACAAATACGCAGTATTTT; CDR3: CASSLKLAGVTNTQYF
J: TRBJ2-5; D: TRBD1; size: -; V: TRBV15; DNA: TGTGCCACCGGACAGGGGGGAGTAGAGACCCAGTACTTC; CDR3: CATGQGGVETQYF
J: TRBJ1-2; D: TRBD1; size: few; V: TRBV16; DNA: TGTGCCAGCAGCCAGTCGACAGGGCTCTCCTATGGCTACACCTTC; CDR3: CASSQSTGLSYGYTF
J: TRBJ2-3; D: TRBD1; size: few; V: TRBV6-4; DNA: TGTGCCAGCAGTGACTCCAGGGGGAAGGGCACAGATACGCAGTATTTT; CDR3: CASSDSRGKGTDTQYF
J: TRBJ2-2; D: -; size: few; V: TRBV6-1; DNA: TGTGCCAGCAGTGAAGTCTCAGGATGGGCCGGGGAGCTGTTTTTT; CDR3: CASSEVSGWAGELFF
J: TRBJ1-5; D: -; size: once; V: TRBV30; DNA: TGTGCCTGGAGTGTACAATCCCCCCTGACAGTCAATCAGCCCCAGCATTTT; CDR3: CAWSVQSPLTVNQPQHF
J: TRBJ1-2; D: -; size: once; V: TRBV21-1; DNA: TGTGCCAGCAGCCAGCAGGCGACTAACTATGGCTACACCTTC; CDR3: CASSQQATNYGYTF
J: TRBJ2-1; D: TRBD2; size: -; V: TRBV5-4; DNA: TGTGCCAGCAGCTATACCGGGACTAACAATGAGCAGTTCTTC; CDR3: CASSYTGTNNEQFF
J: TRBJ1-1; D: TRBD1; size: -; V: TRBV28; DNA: TGTGCCGCAGGGGGTCGGAACACTGAAGCTTTCTTT; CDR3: CAAGGRNTEAFF
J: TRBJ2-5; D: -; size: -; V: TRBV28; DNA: TGTGCCAGCAGTTTTAGTCGAAGGGGGAAGACCCAGTACTTC; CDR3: CASSFSRRGKTQYF
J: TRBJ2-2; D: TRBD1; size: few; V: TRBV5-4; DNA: TGTGCCAGCAGCTTCGGACAGGGAGGTATCGGGGAGCTGTTTTTT; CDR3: CASSFGQGGIGELFF
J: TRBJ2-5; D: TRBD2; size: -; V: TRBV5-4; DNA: TGTGCCAGCAGCGACGGGACTAGCGGGAGCACAGAGACCCAGTACTTC; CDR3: CASSDGTSGSTETQYF
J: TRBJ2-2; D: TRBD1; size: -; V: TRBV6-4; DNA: TGTGCCAGCAGTTTTGAACAGGGGACCGGGGAGCTGTTTTTT; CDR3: CASSFEQGTGELFF
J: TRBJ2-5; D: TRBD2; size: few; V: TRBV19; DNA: TGTGCCAGTAGTCCGGGACTAGTTGGTGAGACCCAGTACTTC; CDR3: CASSPGLVGETQYF
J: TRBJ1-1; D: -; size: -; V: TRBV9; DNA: TGTGCCAGCAGCGAAACAGGGAACACTGAAGCTTTCTTT; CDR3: CASSETGNTEAFF
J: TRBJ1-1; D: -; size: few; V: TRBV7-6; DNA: TGTGCCAGCAGCTTAGAGCAGAACACTGAAGCTTTCTTT; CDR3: CASSLEQNTEAFF
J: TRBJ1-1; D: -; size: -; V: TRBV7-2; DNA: TGTGCCAGCAGCTTATCACAGGCCCTTCTCTACACTGAAGCTTTCTTT; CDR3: CASSLSQALLYTEAFF
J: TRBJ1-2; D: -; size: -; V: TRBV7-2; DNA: TGTGCCAGCAGCCGACAGGAGTCGAACTATGGCTACACCTTC; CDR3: CASSRQESNYGYTF
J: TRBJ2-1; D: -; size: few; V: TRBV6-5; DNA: TGTGCCAGCAGTCTCGGACTCAATGAGCAGTTCTTC; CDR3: CASSLGLNEQFF
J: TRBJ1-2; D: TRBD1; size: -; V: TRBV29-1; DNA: TGCAGCGTCCGACAGGGGGCAAGCTATGGCTACACCTTC; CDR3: CSVRQGASYGYTF
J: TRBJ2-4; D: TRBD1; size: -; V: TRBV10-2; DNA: TGCGCCAGCAGTGGATACAGGGGCATTCAGTACTTC; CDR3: CASSGYRGIQYF
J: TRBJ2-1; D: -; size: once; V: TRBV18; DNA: TGTGCCAGCTCACCAATAGACAACAATGAGCAGTTCTTC; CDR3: CASSPIDNNEQFF
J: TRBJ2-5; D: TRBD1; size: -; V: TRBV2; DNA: TGTGCCAGCACATTAGGACAGGGGGCGGGAGGAGAGACCCAGTACTTC; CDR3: CASTLGQGAGGETQYF
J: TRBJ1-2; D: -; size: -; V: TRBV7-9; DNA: TGTGCCAGCAGCCAAGGACAGTCCTATGGCTACACCTTC; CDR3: CASSQGQSYGYTF
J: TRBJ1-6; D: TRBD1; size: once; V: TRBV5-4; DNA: TGTGCCAGCAGCCTGCCGGGGGTTAAGACAGGGTCACCCCTCCACTTT; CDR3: CASSLPGVKTGSPLHF
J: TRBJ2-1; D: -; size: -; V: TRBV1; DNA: TGCACCAGCAGCCAAGATAAGACTAGCGGGAGGGCGAAGGATGAGCAGTTCTTC; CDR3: CTSSQDKTSGRAKDEQFF
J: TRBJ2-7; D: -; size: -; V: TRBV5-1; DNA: TGCGCCAGCAGCTTGGAAGCCCTGGTAGGAGGGTACGAGCAGTACTTC; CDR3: CASSLEALVGGYEQYF
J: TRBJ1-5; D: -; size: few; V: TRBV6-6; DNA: TGTGCCAGCAGTTACATTGTGGATCCCCGGGATCAGCCCCAGCATTTT; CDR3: CASSYIVDPRDQPQHF
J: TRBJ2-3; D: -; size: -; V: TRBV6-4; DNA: TGTGCCAGCAGTAAGGGTGGGAGTCCAGATACGCAGTATTTT; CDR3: CASSKGGSPDTQYF